One and the same sample provided the 25 T cell receptor beta chains below, sequenced in a study of long-term antiretroviral therapy in people with HIV. Version v3.0 of the immunoSEQ assay ran at survey level. The repertoire was sequenced with immunoSEQ multiplex PCR; TCRdb's copy has only in-frame clones and lacks some. The sample holds thousands of clones, roughly 89% seen once. The material sequenced was unsorted PBMCs, taken 0.3 years before starting antiretroviral therapy. The receptors originated from a man younger than 45 with HIV.

Comments on this clone: Other DNA sequences in this sample translate to the same CDR3. The chain is built from TRBV4-2 and TRBJ1-1, with TRBD1 identical over 10 bases. The CDR3 runs 14 residues. CDR1 is LGHNA and CDR2 is YNFKEQ in the germline V gene. The junction had 2 bases not matched to a gene; V was cut back by 2 bases and J by 5 bases. As DNA, the CDR3 is TGTGCCAGCAGCCAATGGACAGGGGGGACTGAAGCTTTCTTT. It translates to CASSQWTGGTEAFF.

The chain couples TRBV7-8 to TRBJ2-2, with 10 bases lining up with TRBD2. Losses at the gene ends were 6 bases for V and 1 base for J; bases not matched to a gene: 5. The CDR3 length is 16 residues. Germline assignment: CDR1 SGHVS and CDR2 FQNEAQ. CDR3 sequence reads: CASSLPSGGNTGELFF. Written as DNA, the CDR3 is TGTGCCAGCAGTTTGCCTAGCGGGGGGAACACCGGGGAGCTGTTTTTT.

This clone came up a few times. The V and J genes are TRBV4-1 and TRBJ2-7; no reliable D call. CDR3 length equals 16 residues. CDR1 and CDR2 (germline): MGHRA, YSYEKL. Trimming shortened V by 4 bases and J by 7 bases, and 23 bases separated the two germline ends. CDR3 region: CASSRSLSGPLGEQYF. The DNA of the CDR3 is TGCGCCAGCAGCCGGTCCCTCTCGGGCCCTCTAGGGGAGCAGTACTTC.

The gene calls are TRBV10-2 and TRBJ2-5, with 10 bases matching TRBD2. From germline, CDR1 is WSHSY and CDR2 SAAADI. The CDR3 consists of 16 residues. V trimming: 6 bases; J trimming: 3 bases; junction bases outside the gene matches: 10. This CDR3 is CASRLTAGGNKETQYF. As DNA, the CDR3 is TGCGCCAGCAGGCTTACAGCGGGAGGGAACAAAGAGACCCAGTACTTC.

V and J are TRBV6-4 and TRBJ2-1, with 7 bases lining up with TRBD2. Germline V gives CDR1 MRHNA, CDR2 SNTAGT. V was clipped by 4 bases and J by 1 base; unmatched bases: 7. CDR3 length: 16 amino acids. This chain's CDR3 is CASSGRARGSYNEQFF. Here the CDR3 DNA reads TGTGCCAGCAGTGGCAGGGCGCGGGGGTCCTACAATGAGCAGTTCTTC.

The rearrangement uses TRBV30 and TRBJ1-5; 10 bases are shared with TRBD1. Germline values: CDR1 GTSNPN, CDR2 SVGIG (reference sequence). The CDR3 consists of 22 residues. The V segment lost 2 bases and the J segment 3 bases; nucleotides outside the gene matches: 25. The CDR3 DNA reads TGTGCCTGGAGTCTAACTAGGCGGGGAACCGGGACAGGGGAAGGGGTCAATCAGCCCCAGCATTTT. Amino acid sequence: CAWSLTRRGTGTGEGVNQPQHF.

V gene TRBV27 combines with J gene TRBJ2-5, with 9 bases that match TRBD2. This CDR3 has 18 amino acids. Per germline, CDR1 MNHEY and CDR2 SMNVEV (reference sequence). The trim removed 5 bases at V and 4 bases at J, leaving 17 bases unmatched. CDR3 DNA sequence: TGTGCCAGCAGTAGCCACCTAGAAGGCGGGGGGGCAGGAGAGACCCAGTACTTC. Protein sequence: CASSSHLEGGGAGETQYF.

The chain employs TRBV27 and TRBJ1-4; TRBD1 matches 7 bases. V lost 5 bases and J lost 7; bases outside the gene matches: 16. This CDR3 is built from 17 residues. The germline V gene has CDR1 MNHEY and CDR2 SMNVEV (reference sequence). The CDR3 sequence: CASSPPPRTGVSEKLFF. CDR3 sequence (DNA): TGTGCCAGCAGTCCCCCCCCTCGAACAGGGGTCAGTGAAAAACTGTTTTTT.

The rearrangement joins TRBV11-1 to TRBJ2-7; D is undetermined. The V gene lost 1 base and the J gene lost 2 bases, with 12 bases spanning the gap. This CDR3 contains 15 residues. The germline CDR1 and CDR2 sequences are SGHAT and FQDESV (reference sequence). The CDR3 spells CASSLGGDSAYEQYF. CDR3 DNA sequence: TGTGCCAGCAGCTTAGGAGGAGACTCAGCCTACGAGCAGTACTTC.

This rearrangement joins TRBV9 to TRBJ2-1; 8 nucleotides match TRBD2. CDR3 length: 16 amino acids. CDR1 is SGDLS and CDR2 is YYNGEE in the germline V gene. V was pared by 6 bases and J by 0 bases, with 8 bases of the junction left unmatched. CDR3 protein: CASTRGAGPSYNEQFF. The CDR3 coding sequence is TGTGCCAGCACGCGGGGGGCGGGTCCCTCCTACAATGAGCAGTTCTTC.

V and J are TRBV7-9 and TRBJ2-1, with 10 bases fitting TRBD2. Germline V lookup: CDR1 SEHNR, CDR2 FQNEAQ (reference sequence). The CDR3 has 16 amino acids. V shed 5 bases, J shed 4 bases, and the junction held 8 bases outside the gene matches. This CDR3 reads CASSQFTSGDYNEQFF. The CDR3 DNA reads TGTGCCAGCAGCCAATTCACTAGCGGGGATTACAATGAGCAGTTCTTC.

This clone was recorded once. The V and J genes are TRBV5-1 and TRBJ2-1; no clear D gene. Trimming stripped 5 bases from V and 5 bases from J, with 5 bases between. Germline values: CDR1 SGHRS, CDR2 YFSETQ. The CDR3 loop spans 11 amino acids. The CDR3 loop is CASRENNEQFF. The CDR3 DNA reads as TGCGCCAGCAGAGAAAACAATGAGCAGTTCTTC.

This clone was counted between two and nine times. The chain is built from TRBV9 and TRBJ1-1; D unresolved. V shed 9 bases and J shed 3 bases, with 15 bases lying between them. Germline V gives CDR1 SGDLS, CDR2 YYNGEE. The CDR3 has 13 amino acids. The CDR3 here is CATSRGKDTEAFF. The CDR3 DNA reads as TGTGCCACTTCCCGCGGGAAGGACACTGAAGCTTTCTTT.

In this sample, this clone turned up a few times. The sample carries other DNA sequences with the same CDR3. This rearrangement joins TRBV19 to TRBJ1-5; no clear D gene. This CDR3 comprises 15 residues. Per germline, CDR1 LNHDA and CDR2 SQIVND (reference sequence). V lost 1 base to trimming and J lost 1 base, with 8 bases between them. CDR3: CASSIGGRSNQPQHF. The CDR3 coding sequence is TGTGCCAGTAGTATAGGAGGGCGGAGCAATCAGCCCCAGCATTTT.

This chain joins TRBV11-2 and TRBJ2-7, with TRBD1 as a possible D gene (5 bases). Germline V gene data show CDR1 as SGHAT and CDR2 as FQNNGV. V dropped 3 bases and J dropped 7 bases, with 10 bases sitting between them. The CDR3 is 12 amino acids. The CDR3 spells CASSFYRSEQYF. The CDR3 DNA follows: TGTGCCAGCAGCTTTTACAGGAGTGAGCAGTACTTC.

The J gene is TRBJ2-3, the V gene TRBV6-1, with 9 bases lining up with TRBD1. Germline V gene data show CDR1 as MNHNS and CDR2 as SASEGT. Unmatched junction bases numbered 5, after V lost 4 bases and J lost 0 bases. CDR3 size: 16 residues. In nucleotides, the CDR3 is TGTGCCAGCAGTGCCTTGACAGGGGGAAGCACAGATACGCAGTATTTT. Translation: CASSALTGGSTDTQYF.

The gene calls are TRBV6-1 and TRBJ2-2; weak D call: TRBD1 (5 bases). V shed 4 bases and J shed 4 bases, with 7 bases lying between them. The CDR3 has 13 amino acids. In germline, CDR1 is MNHNS, CDR2 SASEGT. The CDR3 DNA sequence: TGTGCCAGCAGTGCAGGGATCACCGGGGAGCTGTTTTTT. It specifies CASSAGITGELFF.

The chain is built from TRBV9 and TRBJ1-6, with D perhaps TRBD1 (5 bases). The CDR3 covers 15 residues. V was shortened by 0 bases and J by 8 bases, with 12 bases between the two germline ends. Looked up from germline, CDR1 is SGDLS and CDR2 is YYNGEE. Written as DNA, the CDR3 is TGTGCCAGCAGCGTAGAAGTGAGGGGAGATTCACCCCTCCACTTT. Translation: CASSVEVRGDSPLHF.

The chain has TRBV6-5 and TRBJ2-7, with a weak D call TRBD1 (5 bases). V gave up 2 bases and J gave up 8 bases, with 10 bases separating them. The CDR3 has 12 residues. Germline assignment: CDR1 MNHEY and CDR2 SVGAGI. The CDR3 DNA sequence: TGTGCCAGCAGTTACAGGGGCAGTCAGCAGTACTTC. Its translation is CASSYRGSQQYF.

V is TRBV10-3 and J is TRBJ2-5; unclear D gene. Per germline, CDR1 ENHRY and CDR2 SYGVKD. V was clipped by 4 bases and J by 5 bases, with 8 bases between them. The CDR3 is 12 amino acids. The CDR3 DNA sequence: TGTGCCATCAGTGGCCCTCAGGAGACCCAGTACTTC. Residues: CAISGPQETQYF.

This clone showed up just once. The chain has TRBV6-5 and TRBJ2-3, with 8 bases lining up with TRBD2. V dropped 2 bases and J dropped 1; count of bases not matched to a gene: 5. The CDR3 covers 16 residues. Germline V lookup: CDR1 MNHEY, CDR2 SVGAGI. The CDR3 nucleotides are TGTGCCAGCAGTTACGATCGGGAGGGGGGCACAGATACGCAGTATTTT. This translates into CASSYDREGGTDTQYF.

Comment on this clone: The junction does not match germline at one end; this may be a read error. This specimen includes other DNA sequences encoding the same CDR3. The V and J genes are TRBV13 and TRBJ2-2, with D possibly TRBD2 on 5 matching bases. The germline V gene encodes CDR1 PRHDT and CDR2 FYEKMQ (reference sequence). The CDR3 is made up of 12 amino acids. This CDR3 reads CASITLTGELFF. The DNA for the CDR3 is TGTGCCAGCATTACCCTCACCGGGGAGCTATTTTTT.

The chain joins TRBV9 to TRBJ2-7; 8 nucleotides agree with TRBD1. The CDR3 sequence is 15 residues long. Trimming cost V 0 bases and J 4 bases; bases outside gene matches: 6. In germline, CDR1 is SGDLS, CDR2 YYNGEE. The CDR3 reads CASSVEAGGLYEQYF. CDR3 nucleotides: TGTGCCAGCAGCGTAGAGGCAGGGGGCCTATACGAGCAGTACTTC.

As concerns this clone: This CDR3 is also generated by other DNA sequences in the sample. The J gene is TRBJ1-5, the V gene TRBV19; D unclear. The CDR3 totals 15 residues. Between the trimmed V and J ends, which lost 1 base and 1 base, there was a span of 8 bases. From germline, CDR1 is LNHDA and CDR2 SQIVND (reference sequence). For the CDR3, the DNA is TGTGCCAGTAGTATAGGAGGGAGGAGCAATCAGCCCCAGCATTTT. This translates into CASSIGGRSNQPQHF.

The chain uses TRBV7-9 and TRBJ2-1, with a tentative D call TRBD2 (6 bases). This CDR3 is built from 14 residues. Trimming cost V 3 bases and J 8 bases, with 14 bases left between them. Germline V gene lookup returns CDR1 SEHNR and CDR2 FQNEAQ (reference sequence). DNA of the CDR3: TGTGCCAGCAGCTTCGGTTTTGGAGGGGATGAGCAGTTCTTC. Encoded protein: CASSFGFGGDEQFF.